This passage covers 30 T cell receptor beta chains from one sample sequenced in a study of Ad26.COV2.S vaccination and SARS-CoV-2 variants. Measured with immunoSEQ multiplex PCR; TCRdb has only the in-frame clones, and not every one. The data hold over 450,000 clones, with 89% observed a single time. Noted treatment: roughly 20 received Ad26.COV2.S at low or high dose, single or two shots; five or six received placebo; per-sample allocation not given. The samples date from day 63 after the first vaccine or placebo injection. The source was peripheral blood, collected in a trial of Ad26.COV2.S vaccine versus placebo. All receptors come from a person aged 18-60 years who received the Ad26.COV2.S COVID-19 vaccine or a placebo.

The chain uses TRBV28 and TRBJ2-7, with TRBD1 matching 9 bases. CDR3 length equals 15 residues. The ends lost 7 bases at V and 4 bases at J; junction bases unmatched: 11. The germline V gene encodes CDR1 MDHEN and CDR2 SYDVKM. CDR3 nucleotide sequence: TGTGCCAGCACCTCACACGGGACAGGGCGGTACGAGCAGTACTTC. Translating gives CASTSHGTGRYEQYF.

CDR3 amino acids: CAWDTSGRARTGELFF. As DNA, the CDR3 is TGTGCCTGGGATACTAGCGGGAGGGCCAGGACCGGGGAGCTGTTTTTT. The rearrangement uses TRBV30 and TRBJ2-2, with TRBD2 identical over 13 bases. This CDR3 region has 16 residues. V lost 5 bases to trimming and J lost 5 bases; unmatched junction nucleotides: 8. Looked up from germline, CDR1 is GTSNPN and CDR2 is SVGIG (reference sequence).

The chain links TRBV7-2 to TRBJ2-7; TRBD2 matches 13 bases. The germline V gene has CDR1 SGHTA and CDR2 FQGNSA. Trimming at V came to 5 bases and at J to 4 bases, leaving 8 bases not matched to a gene. This CDR3 is built from 16 residues. CDR3 sequence: CASSPRLAGGPYEQYF. The CDR3 bases are TGTGCCAGCAGCCCGCGACTAGCGGGGGGACCATACGAGCAGTACTTC.

The chain couples TRBV6-6 to TRBJ1-5, with 7 bases that match TRBD1. Germline values: CDR1 MNHNY, CDR2 SVGAGI (reference sequence). After removal of 5 bases from V and 1 base from J, the junction contained 11 bases not matched to a gene. The CDR3 length is 17 residues. The CDR3 DNA sequence: TGTGCCAGCAGTCGAAAACGCGACAGGGTGAGCAATCAGCCCCAGCATTTT. Translating gives CASSRKRDRVSNQPQHF.

J is TRBJ1-4 and V is TRBV9; D is undetermined. CDR1 is SGDLS and CDR2 is YYNGEE in the germline V gene. CDR3 length equals 15 residues. Trimming shortened V by 2 bases and J by 5 bases, and 13 bases separated the two germline ends. The chain's CDR3 is CASSVDGDRNEKLFF. Written as DNA, the CDR3 is TGTGCCAGCAGCGTGGACGGAGATAGAAATGAAAAACTGTTTTTT.

The chain joins TRBV6-5 to TRBJ2-5; D is uncertain. This CDR3 has 13 amino acids. Per germline, CDR1 MNHEY and CDR2 SVGAGI. The V and J ends lost 2 bases and 5 bases respectively, with 9 bases between them. For the CDR3, the DNA is TGTGCCAGCAGTTACAGGGTCGGGGAGACCCAGTACTTC. Protein: CASSYRVGETQYF.

Notes on this clone: This same CDR3 is encoded by further DNA sequences in the sample. V gene TRBV19 combines with J gene TRBJ1-3; D might be TRBD1 (6 bases). Trimming left V 4 bases short and J 0 bases short, with 7 bases between. This CDR3 contains 14 residues. Germline assignment: CDR1 LNHDA and CDR2 SQIVND (reference sequence). The CDR3 nucleotides read TGTGCCAGTAGTAGGACAGCCTCTGGAAACACCATATATTTT. Its translation is CASSRTASGNTIYF.

The chain combines TRBV7-8 with TRBJ2-7, with 10 bases identical to TRBD2. This CDR3 region has 19 residues. V was pared by 5 bases and J by 2 bases, with 18 bases of the junction left unmatched. Germline V lookup: CDR1 SGHVS, CDR2 FQNEAQ. CDR3 nucleotide sequence: TGTGCCAGCAGCATCCGGACCCCGGGACTAGCGACGCAAACCTACGAGCAGTACTTC. Protein: CASSIRTPGLATQTYEQYF.

The V gene is TRBV3-1 (or the pseudogene TRBV3-2), the J gene TRBJ2-7; a possible D gene is TRBD1 (6 bases). The ends were cut back, 4 bases at V and 0 bases at J, with 10 bases in the middle. The CDR3 has 14 amino acids. CDR1 is LGHDT and CDR2 is YNNKEL in the germline V gene (reference sequence). CDR3 region: CASSRRDNSYEQYF. The CDR3 DNA reads as TGTGCCAGCAGCCGTCGGGACAACTCCTACGAGCAGTACTTC.

J is TRBJ2-1 and V is TRBV6-7; 7 bases are a match to TRBD1. TRBV6-7 is designated an ORF whose function remains uncertain. V shed 2 bases and J 0 bases; nucleotides not matched to a gene: 4. The CDR3 has 16 amino acids. CDR3 nucleotides: TGTGCCAGCAGTTACCCGGGACAGTACTCCTACAATGAGCAGTTCTTC. The encoded protein is CASSYPGQYSYNEQFF.

The CDR3 DNA sequence: TGTGCCAGTAGTGAACAGGGGGCGCGTGGCTACACCTTC. It codes for CASSEQGARGYTF. The chain is built from TRBV19 and TRBJ1-2; TRBD1 matches 9 bases. This CDR3 region has 13 residues. Germline CDR1 LNHDA, CDR2 SQIVND (reference sequence). Trimming at V came to 5 bases and at J to 7 bases, leaving 5 bases not matched to a gene.

The CDR3 DNA sequence: TGTGCCAGCAGCCAAGCGGGGGGTAGAGATACGCAGTATTTT. Its translation: CASSQAGGRDTQYF. The chain employs TRBV7-9 and TRBJ2-3, with 9 bases fitting TRBD2. V gave up 5 bases and J gave up 5 bases; unmatched junction bases: 5. Germline V CDR1 and CDR2: SEHNR, FQNEAQ (reference sequence). The CDR3 sequence is 14 residues long.

The rearrangement uses TRBV5-1 and TRBJ1-1, with 9 bases matching TRBD1. The CDR3 contains 14 residues. Trimming cost V 7 bases and J 1 base; bases outside gene matches: 5. The germline CDR1 and CDR2 sequences are SGHRS and YFSETQ. CDR3 in DNA: TGCGCCAGCGCCTTGACAGGGGGGAACACTGAAGCTTTCTTT. This encodes CASALTGGNTEAFF. The full variable domain, with the rest looked up from reference TRBV5-1 and TRBJ1-1, is KAGVTQTPRYLIKTRGQQVTLSCSPISGHRSVSWYQQTPGQGLQFLFEYFSETQRNKGNFPGRFSGRQFSNSRSEMNVSTLELGDSALYLCASALTGGNTEAFFGQGTRLTVV.

J is TRBJ2-7 and V is TRBV30; weak D call: TRBD2 (6 bases). The CDR3 length is 15 residues. Germline V gene sequence: CDR1 GTSNPN, CDR2 SVGIG (reference sequence). V was clipped by 3 bases and J by 3 bases, with 18 bases between them. The CDR3 coding sequence is TGTGCCTGGAGCGCGGTGGTAGCGGCGAGCTACGAGCAGTACTTC. It codes for CAWSAVVAASYEQYF.

The chain carries TRBV19 and TRBJ1-5; weak D call: TRBD1 (6 bases). Trimming left V 7 bases short and J 0 bases short, with 19 bases between. CDR1 LNHDA and CDR2 SQIVND come from the germline V gene (reference sequence). The length of the CDR3 is 17 residues. The CDR3 reads CASTTVRKGGSNQPQHF. CDR3 DNA: TGTGCCAGTACTACAGTCCGGAAAGGGGGTAGCAATCAGCCCCAGCATTTT.

The chain uses TRBV12-3 or TRBV12-4 and TRBJ2-7; TRBD1 might be the D (6 bases). The CDR3 runs to 13 residues. V was cut by 5 bases and J by 0 bases, with 8 bases left in between. CDR3 in amino acids: CASSQGLSYEQYF. DNA for the CDR3: TGTGCCAGCAGTCAGGGGCTCTCCTACGAGCAGTACTTC.

V is TRBV7-9 and J is TRBJ2-1; D is undetermined. The CDR3 is made up of 13 amino acids. The germline CDR1 and CDR2 sequences are SEHNR and FQNEAQ (reference sequence). V was clipped by 6 bases and J by 9 bases, with 15 bases between them. The CDR3 here is CASSSLGSLEQFF. CDR3 nucleotide sequence: TGTGCCAGCAGTTCTTTAGGTAGCCTTGAGCAGTTCTTC.

This rearrangement joins TRBV5-1 to TRBJ1-1; tentative D call: TRBD1 (5 bases). V gave up 4 bases and J gave up 1 base, with 8 bases separating them. The CDR3 contains 13 residues. Germline V gives CDR1 SGHRS, CDR2 YFSETQ. The CDR3 region has the DNA TGCGCCAGCAGCCCAGGGCAGAACACTGAAGCTTTCTTT. Its translation: CASSPGQNTEAFF.

The chain's CDR3 is CASRPDRGSYNEQFF. CDR3 nucleotides: TGTGCCAGCAGGCCCGACAGGGGGTCCTACAATGAGCAGTTCTTC. This rearrangement joins TRBV2 to TRBJ2-1, with TRBD1 identical over 9 bases. Germline CDR1 SNHLY, CDR2 FYNNEI. V dropped 6 bases and J dropped 1; count of bases not matched to a gene: 4. The CDR3 runs 15 residues.

V gene TRBV6-1 combines with J gene TRBJ2-7; the match to TRBD1 covers 9 bases. CDR3 length: 17 residues. J lost 0 bases, V lost 0 bases, and 6 bases had no gene match. Germline V gives CDR1 MNHNS, CDR2 SASEGT. CDR3 DNA sequence: TGTGCCAGCAGTGAAGCCGTGACAGGGGGTATCTCCTACGAGCAGTACTTC. It codes for CASSEAVTGGISYEQYF.

V usage is TRBV30 and J usage is TRBJ1-4; 7 nucleotides match TRBD1. Germline V CDR1 and CDR2: GTSNPN, SVGIG (reference sequence). Trimming took 3 bases from V and 7 from J; bases not matched to a gene: 11. The CDR3 runs 15 residues. CDR3 sequence reads: CAWSNGDRAAEKLFF. The DNA for the CDR3 is TGTGCCTGGAGCAATGGAGACAGGGCGGCTGAAAAACTGTTTTTT. Complete variable domain (other parts from reference TRBV30 and TRBJ1-4): SQTIHQWPATLVQPVGSPLSLECTVEGTSNPNLYWYRQAAGRGLQLLFYSVGIGQISSEVPQNLSASRPQDRQFILSSKKLLLSDSGFYLCAWSNGDRAAEKLFFGSGTQLSVL.

The sample holds a few counts of this clone. The chain has TRBV7-9 and TRBJ2-7; no reliable D call. The CDR3 spans 12 residues. Germline V gene data show CDR1 as SEHNR and CDR2 as FQNEAQ (reference sequence). V gave up 1 base and J gave up 5 bases, with 6 bases separating them. CDR3 sequence reads: CASSLVAHEQYF. The CDR3 coding sequence is TGTGCCAGCAGCTTAGTTGCGCACGAGCAGTACTTC.

Here the CDR3 DNA reads TGTGCCAGTAGTATAGGTAGCGGGAGGGCCAGTGAGCAGTTCTTC. It codes for CASSIGSGRASEQFF. The rearrangement links TRBV19 to TRBJ2-1, with TRBD2 identical over 11 bases. Trimming removed 1 base from V and 9 bases from J; junction bases left unmatched: 5. Germline CDR1 LNHDA, CDR2 SQIVND (reference sequence). The CDR3 has 15 amino acids.

This clone has only one observation. V gene TRBV30 combines with J gene TRBJ1-5, with D possibly matching TRBD1 (5 bases). Trimming removed 2 bases at V and 6 bases at J, with 11 bases between. Germline CDR1 is GTSNPN and CDR2 is SVGIG (reference sequence). This CDR3 region has 13 residues. This chain's CDR3 is CAWSSMRGQPQHF. The CDR3 DNA is TGTGCCTGGAGTAGTATGAGGGGTCAGCCCCAGCATTTT.

The chain couples TRBV19 to TRBJ1-6, with TRBD1 as a possible D gene (6 bases). The CDR3 loop spans 15 amino acids. V dropped 4 bases and J dropped 8 bases, with 15 bases sitting between them. CDR1 LNHDA and CDR2 SQIVND come from the germline V gene (reference sequence). The CDR3 protein is CASSRGGRGDSPLHF. The CDR3, as DNA: TGTGCCAGTAGTAGGGGCGGCAGGGGAGATTCACCCCTCCACTTT.

V is TRBV19 and J is TRBJ2-1; 8 bases are shared with TRBD2. The germline V gene encodes CDR1 LNHDA and CDR2 SQIVND (reference sequence). With 8 bases clipped from V and 0 bases from J, the junction kept 6 bases outside the gene matches. The CDR3 has 15 residues. The CDR3, as DNA: TGTGCCAGTCGACTAGCGCCCAGCTCCTACAATGAGCAGTTCTTC. This codes for CASRLAPSSYNEQFF.

The V call is TRBV30, the J call TRBJ2-7, with 10 bases matching TRBD1. With V trimmed by 2 bases and J by 2 bases, 6 bases remained unmatched. The CDR3 runs to 15 residues. Germline CDR1 and CDR2: GTSNPN and SVGIG (reference sequence). The CDR3 loop reads CAWSKPGTGAYEQYF. CDR3 nucleotide sequence: TGTGCCTGGAGTAAACCCGGGACAGGGGCCTACGAGCAGTACTTC.

The J gene is TRBJ1-1, the V gene TRBV19; D is unclear. Germline loops: CDR1 LNHDA, CDR2 SQIVND (reference sequence). The CDR3 contains 13 residues. V lost 5 bases and J 1 base, leaving 8 bases between the germline ends. CDR3: CASSRGWNTEAFF. CDR3 coding DNA: TGTGCCAGTAGTCGGGGATGGAACACTGAAGCTTTCTTT. Full variable domain (missing parts from reference TRBV19 and TRBJ1-1): DGGITQSPKYLFRKEGQNVTLSCEQNLNHDAMYWYRQDPGQGLRLIYYSQIVNDFQKGDIAEGYSVSREKKESFPLTVTSAQKNPTAFYLCASSRGWNTEAFFGQGTRLTVV.

The sample holds a few counts of this clone. The chain joins TRBV7-3 to TRBJ1-5, with D possibly TRBD1 on 5 matching bases. V lost 2 bases to trimming and J lost 2 bases, with 25 bases between them. The CDR3 runs 20 residues. Germline CDR1 is SGHTA and CDR2 is FQGTGA. CDR3 sequence (DNA): TGTGCCAGCAGCTTACCCTACGGGGCACAGAGCCTGGGTGGCAATCAGCCCCAGCATTTT. This encodes CASSLPYGAQSLGGNQPQHF.

This clone has just one count. The CDR3 loop is CASSSQGIIPEAFF. CDR3 coding DNA: TGTGCCAGCAGTTCGCAGGGGATCATCCCTGAAGCTTTCTTT. The chain links TRBV28 to TRBJ1-1, with D maybe TRBD1 (6 bases). CDR3 size: 14 residues. The V gene's germline CDR1 is MDHEN and CDR2 SYDVKM. Between the trimmed V and J ends, which lost 4 bases and 6 bases, there was a span of 15 bases.